This record looks at one T cell receptor (beta chain) sequence and its context. Its antigen is still unknown. These data are taken from a study of cytomegalovirus exposure and HLA in healthy donors. PCR primers comprised 60 Vbeta and 13 Jbeta primers. The assay was immunoSEQ multiplex PCR, and TCRdb's table has in-frame clones only and misses some. The sample holds around 70,000 clones; 70% to 85% are singletons and the top ten take 9.5% to 12%. CDR1 SGDLS and CDR2 YYNGEE come from the germline V gene. V shed 0 bases, J shed 7 bases, and the junction held 9 bases outside the gene matches. The length of the CDR3 is 16 residues. Healthy bone marrow donors made up the donors. This donor's record omits CMV serostatus. Notes on the study in general: On later analysis, the bulk of CMV-associated TCR beta chains appeared to be HLA-restricted. When analyzed later, a missense DCLRE1C variant was found to be linked to TCR beta V- and J-gene trimming.

Sequenced input: PBMCs. This rearrangement joins TRBV9 to TRBJ2-2, with 7 nucleotides matching TRBD2. The TCR sequence derives from a human donor in good health. CDR3 protein: CASSVAWREQGGELFF. CDR3 bases: TGTGCCAGCAGCGTAGCCTGGCGGGAGCAGGGCGGGGAGCTGTTTTTT.